This T cell receptor (beta chain) was identified in a study of shared clonotypes between healthy human individuals (dated by TCRdb to between 2020 and 2021). Describing the broader study: A few men and two women, aged 18 to 49 years, made up the cohort. For each donor, three plates each were used for CD4 naive and CD4 memory, two plates were used for CD8 naive, and one plate was used for CD8 memory. To estimate repertoire size and how much clonotype sharing occurs between individuals, the study deeply sequenced the blood TCR repertoires of several healthy adults. To increase sequencing depth and limit assay-specific biases, different laboratories used diverse techniques to prepare libraries and sequence TCR repertoires. Leukapheresis yielded between about 0.94 and 9 billion PBMCs per donor.

A note on this clone: Its antigen is currently not known. No quality values exist for individual bases; no much larger clone is one base distant.

Points the paper makes about the study in general: Rarefaction of sorted-subset datasets indicated incomplete sequencing despite the large sequencing depth. The genetic and exposure-history diversity represented was limited by the small number of donors. Based on pairwise subsampling, the degree of clonotype sharing among donors was expected to be affected by sequencing depth. Sampling was limited to blood, and TCR repertoires in tissue likely differ from TCR repertoires in blood. Clonotypes shared by all four sorted-subset donors showed higher generation probabilities than non-shared clonotypes. Sharing across several donors was observed for approximately 5% of naive CD4, under 4% of naive CD8, around 2.5% of memory CD4, and roughly 0.4% of memory CD8 clonotypes. Larger estimated clonotype richness was generally found for naive subsets than for memory subsets.

CD8 naive samples consisted of CD45RO-negative cells that were positively selected for CCR7, yielding a CD45RA+CCR7+ population without TemRA cells. The donors were healthy, HIV-negative adults who had no recently reported acute infections or vaccinations. Only Caucasian adults living in Nashville, Tennessee, USA were represented among the donors. Blood was obtained by leukapheresis, after which PBMCs were separated by Ficoll-Histopaque density gradient centrifugation and cryopreserved in liquid nitrogen vapor phase. Purity and quantity of every magnetically sorted T cell population were checked by analytical flow cytometry. Genomic DNA was isolated from each sorted fraction and quantified by UV absorbance on a Nanodrop 2000c. Using the deep immunoSEQ assay, TCR CDR3 regions were amplified from genomic DNA by multiplex PCR. Genomic DNA extracted from each cell subset was distributed evenly over all wells of several immunoSEQ 96-well plates, and each plate served as one replicate. For sorted subsets, each replicate PCR was loaded with about 0.2 ug genomic DNA, equivalent to 30,000 or so T cell genomes. Purified libraries were quantified with a Qubit 3.0 fluorometer, sized on a Bioanalyzer 2100, and re-quantified with the KAPA Library Quantification kit. A separate single-read 150-cycle Illumina NextSeq 550 flow cell was used to sequence each immunoSEQ 96-well plate. Under the source paper's analysis protocol: Because the immunoSEQ output included only junctional sequences and no quality scores, the filtering could not be the same as the filtering used for full-length reads. To assign V/J genes and CDR3, sequences were annotated using PyIR, a Python wrapper for IgBLAST v1.9, with IMGT germline references. Reads were filtered out if the reads had weak V/J assignments (E-value above 1e-6), no CDR3, stop codons, out-of-frame junctions, or ambiguous translated residues. V3J clonotypes were defined as sequences sharing an identical inferred V gene, J gene, and CDR3 amino acid sequence. Percentage overlap between repertoires was calculated by dividing the number of shared unique clonotypes by the size of the smaller repertoire. RTK rarefaction, the Chao1 estimator, and Recon v2.1 estimates of unobserved clonotypes were used to assess repertoire richness. Generation probabilities for all TCRbeta clonotypes obtained by the gDNA method from a handful of donors were computed using OLGA. This is the immuneACCESS table as TCRdb keeps it, with only in-frame sequences that have V and J called. A part of the clones is gone; compared with another copy, unresolved V genes explain less than half, and the rest is unexplained. V, J and clone size are those of that table, while D and trimming were read from the DNA. The sample contains about 2 million clones, about 95% of them found a single time. The ten largest clones represent around 1.1% of the sample.

The sequence derives from a young man in good health. The sequencing sample was made of naive CD8+ T cells sorted from blood. In the paper's terms, the cell subset or site label means: CD45RA+CCR7+.

CDR3 sequence: CASSLGTNTIYF. The sequenced DNA is TGTGCCAGCAGCTTGGGGACAAACACCATATATTTT. Recombination linked TRBV5-6 to TRBJ1-3, with the D gene call left open. The CDR3 runs 12 amino acids, cysteine and phenylalanine included. This entry keeps only the CDR3 DNA: 36 bases, framed from base 1. Via the germline V gene, CDR1 is SGHDT and CDR2 YYEEEE. The trim is 0 bases for V and 6 bases for J, with a gap of 4 bases between the germline ends.